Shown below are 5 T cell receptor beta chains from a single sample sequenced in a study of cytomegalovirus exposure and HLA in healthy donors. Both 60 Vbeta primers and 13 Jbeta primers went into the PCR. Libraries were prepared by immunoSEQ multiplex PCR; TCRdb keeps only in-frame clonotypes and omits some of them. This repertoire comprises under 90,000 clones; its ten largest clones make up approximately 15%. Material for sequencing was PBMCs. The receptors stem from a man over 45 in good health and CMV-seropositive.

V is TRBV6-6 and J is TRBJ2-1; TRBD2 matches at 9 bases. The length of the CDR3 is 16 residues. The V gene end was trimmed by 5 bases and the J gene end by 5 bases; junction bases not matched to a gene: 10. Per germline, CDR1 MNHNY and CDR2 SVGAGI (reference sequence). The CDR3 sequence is CASSTSIAGADNEQFF. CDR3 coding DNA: TGTGCCAGCAGTACCTCTATAGCGGGGGCGGACAATGAGCAGTTCTTC.

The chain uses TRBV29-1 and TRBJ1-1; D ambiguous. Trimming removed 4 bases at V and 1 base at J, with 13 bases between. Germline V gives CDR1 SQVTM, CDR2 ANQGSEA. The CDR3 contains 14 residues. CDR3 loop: CSVAPRTGNTEAFF. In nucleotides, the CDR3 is TGCAGCGTTGCCCCTAGAACTGGGAACACTGAAGCTTTCTTT.

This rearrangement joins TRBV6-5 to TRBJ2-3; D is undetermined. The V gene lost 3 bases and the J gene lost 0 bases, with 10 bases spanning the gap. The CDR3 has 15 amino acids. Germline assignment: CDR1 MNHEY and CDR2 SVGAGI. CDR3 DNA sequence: TGTGCCAGCAGTTATGGCGGAATGAGCACAGATACGCAGTATTTT. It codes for CASSYGGMSTDTQYF.

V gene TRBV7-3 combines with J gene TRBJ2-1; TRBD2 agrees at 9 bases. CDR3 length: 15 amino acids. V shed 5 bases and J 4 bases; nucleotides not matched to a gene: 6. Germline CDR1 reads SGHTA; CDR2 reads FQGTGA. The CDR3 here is CASSPLAGGYNEQFF. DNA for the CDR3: TGTGCCAGCAGCCCACTAGCGGGTGGATACAATGAGCAGTTCTTC.

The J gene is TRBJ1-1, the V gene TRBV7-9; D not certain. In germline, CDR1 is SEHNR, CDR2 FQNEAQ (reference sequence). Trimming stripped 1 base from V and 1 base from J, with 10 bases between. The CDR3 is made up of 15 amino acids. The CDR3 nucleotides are TGTGCCAGCAGCTTAGGTGAGGGCTCGAACACTGAAGCTTTCTTT. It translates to CASSLGEGSNTEAFF. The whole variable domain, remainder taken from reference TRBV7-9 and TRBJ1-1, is DTGVSQNPRHKITKRGQNVTFRCDPISEHNRLYWYRQTLGQGPEFLTYFQNEAQLEKSRLLSDRFSAERPKGSFSTLEIQRTEQGDSAMYLCASSLGEGSNTEAFFGQGTRLTVV.